One and the same sample provided the 9 T cell receptor beta chains below, sequenced in a study of shared clonotypes between healthy human individuals (dated by TCRdb to about 2020). Library creation used the immunoSEQ multiplex PCR assay. As stored in TCRdb, this immuneACCESS dataset retains in-frame rearrangements with V and J assigned. A fraction of the clones does not appear; measured against another copy, unresolved V genes explain less than half of the discrepancy, and the remainder lacks a known reason. This sample has approximately 2.5 million clones in its table, and roughly nine tenths of those were observed once. 0.11% to 0.15% of the sample is taken by the ten largest. The sequenced material came from naive CD4+ T cells sorted from blood. Explained via the paper, the cell subset or site label denotes: CD45RA+ positively selected. The source of these receptors is a man in his late teens or twenties in good health.

This rearrangement joins TRBV7-9 to TRBJ1-4; a possible D gene is TRBD1 (5 bases). The germline V gene encodes CDR1 SEHNR and CDR2 FQNEAQ (reference sequence). CDR3 length: 15 amino acids. V shed 5 bases and J shed 6 bases, with 16 bases lying between them. The DNA for the CDR3 is TGTGCCAGCAGCCGAGACGGGACTTCGGATGAAAAACTGTTTTTT. Translation gives CASSRDGTSDEKLFF.

A word on this clone: Other DNA sequences within the sample encode an identical CDR3. The V and J genes are TRBV5-1 and TRBJ2-1; 7 nucleotides align to TRBD1. The CDR3 spans 15 residues. The germline V gene has CDR1 SGHRS and CDR2 YFSETQ. Germline trimming cut 4 bases from V and 0 bases from J; bases unmatched to any gene: 4. The CDR3 protein is CASSLGQLSYNEQFF. CDR3 DNA sequence: TGCGCCAGCAGCCTGGGACAGCTCTCCTACAATGAGCAGTTCTTC.

This chain connects TRBV7-6 to TRBJ2-5; TRBD2 matches at 9 bases. V lost 5 bases, J lost 4 bases, and 8 bases stayed unmatched. Germline-derived CDR1 and CDR2 are SGHVS and FNYEAQ. This CDR3 has 15 amino acids. CDR3 region: CASSLSGGRTETQYF. The CDR3 DNA reads TGTGCCAGCAGCCTCAGCGGGGGGCGGACAGAGACCCAGTACTTC.

The CDR3 spells CASSFRRASVEQYF. The CDR3 DNA is TGTGCCAGCAGCTTCAGGCGGGCCAGCGTCGAGCAGTACTTC. The chain employs TRBV5-6 and TRBJ2-7, with TRBD2 as a possible D gene (5 bases). The CDR3 loop spans 14 amino acids. Germline CDR1 reads SGHDT; CDR2 reads YYEEEE. V was shortened by 2 bases and J by 6 bases, with 15 bases between the two germline ends.

This clone was seen only once. The gene calls are TRBV5-1 and TRBJ2-7; TRBD2 agrees at 9 bases. The CDR3 consists of 15 residues. Germline CDR1 reads SGHRS; CDR2 reads YFSETQ. Germline trimming cut 2 bases from V and 5 bases from J; bases unmatched to any gene: 8. The CDR3 loop is CASSFFSGGVDEQYF. CDR3 coding DNA: TGCGCCAGCAGCTTTTTTAGCGGGGGTGTCGACGAGCAGTACTTC.

The V call is TRBV7-2, the J call TRBJ2-7; D is undetermined. Trimming removed 3 bases at V and 3 bases at J, with 9 bases between. Germline CDR1 reads SGHTA; CDR2 reads FQGNSA. This CDR3 contains 13 residues. The CDR3 bases are TGTGCCAGCAGCTTCCTTATGGGCTACGAGCAGTACTTC. Translation: CASSFLMGYEQYF.

The chain joins TRBV6-4 to TRBJ2-5; weak D call: TRBD2 (6 bases). Trimming cost V 0 bases and J 5 bases, with 10 bases left between them. CDR3 length equals 14 residues. Germline CDR1 reads MRHNA; CDR2 reads SNTAGT. The DNA of the CDR3 is TGTGCCAGCAGTGACTCCCCGGGAGTGGAGACCCAGTACTTC. The encoded protein is CASSDSPGVETQYF.

This clone has more than one count but fewer than ten. The chain uses TRBV29-1 and TRBJ1-5, with D tentatively TRBD1 (6 bases). CDR3 length equals 14 residues. CDR1 is SQVTM, CDR2 ANQGSEA, per germline. V gave up 4 bases and J gave up 0 bases, with 10 bases separating them. This CDR3 reads CSVGTGYSNQPQHF. In DNA form, the CDR3 reads TGCAGCGTTGGAACAGGGTATAGCAATCAGCCCCAGCATTTT. Together with reference TRBV29-1 and TRBJ1-5, the CDR3 gives the full variable domain: SAVISQKPSRDICQRGTSLTIQCQVDSQVTMMFWYRQQPGQSLTLIATANQGSEATYESGFVIDKFPISRPNLTFSTLTVSNMSPEDSSIYLCSVGTGYSNQPQHFGDGTRLSIL.

The chain combines TRBV5-1 with TRBJ1-6, with 7 positions matching TRBD1. The germline V gene encodes CDR1 SGHRS and CDR2 YFSETQ. The length of the CDR3 is 14 residues. The trim removed 3 bases at V and 8 bases at J, leaving 5 bases unmatched. The CDR3 loop reads CASSSGTAHSPLHF. The CDR3 DNA reads as TGCGCCAGCAGCTCCGGGACAGCTCATTCACCCCTCCACTTT.